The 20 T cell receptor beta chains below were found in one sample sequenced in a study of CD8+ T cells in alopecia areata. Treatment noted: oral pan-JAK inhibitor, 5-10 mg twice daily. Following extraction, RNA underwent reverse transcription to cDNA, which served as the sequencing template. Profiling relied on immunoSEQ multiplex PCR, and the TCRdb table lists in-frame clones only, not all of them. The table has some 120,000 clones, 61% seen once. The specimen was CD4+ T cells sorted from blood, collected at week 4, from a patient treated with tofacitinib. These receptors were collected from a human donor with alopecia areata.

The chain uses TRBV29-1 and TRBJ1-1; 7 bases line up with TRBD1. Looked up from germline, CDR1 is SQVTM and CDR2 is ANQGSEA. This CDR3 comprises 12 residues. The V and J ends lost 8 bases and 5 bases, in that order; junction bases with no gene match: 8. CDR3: CSTIQGTTEAFF. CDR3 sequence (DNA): TGCAGCACTATACAGGGGACGACTGAAGCTTTCTTT.

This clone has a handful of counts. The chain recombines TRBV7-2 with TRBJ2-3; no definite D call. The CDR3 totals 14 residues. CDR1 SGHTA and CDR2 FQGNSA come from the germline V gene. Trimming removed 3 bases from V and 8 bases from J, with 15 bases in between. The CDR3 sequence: CASSFDLGAGTQYF. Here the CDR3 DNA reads TGTGCCAGCAGCTTCGATTTGGGCGCCGGTACGCAGTATTTT.

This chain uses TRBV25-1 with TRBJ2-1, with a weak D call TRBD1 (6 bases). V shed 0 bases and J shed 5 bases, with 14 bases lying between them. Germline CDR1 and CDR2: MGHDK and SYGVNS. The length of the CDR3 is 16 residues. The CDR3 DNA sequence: TGTGCCAGCAGTGAATATGCACAGGGAATCAACAATGAGCAGTTCTTC. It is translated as CASSEYAQGINNEQFF.

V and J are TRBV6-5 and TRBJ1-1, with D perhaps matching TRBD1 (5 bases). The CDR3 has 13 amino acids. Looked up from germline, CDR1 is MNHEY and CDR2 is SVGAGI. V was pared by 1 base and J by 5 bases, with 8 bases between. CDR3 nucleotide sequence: TGTGCCAGCAGTTACTTGGGGGATACTGAAGCTTTCTTT. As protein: CASSYLGDTEAFF.

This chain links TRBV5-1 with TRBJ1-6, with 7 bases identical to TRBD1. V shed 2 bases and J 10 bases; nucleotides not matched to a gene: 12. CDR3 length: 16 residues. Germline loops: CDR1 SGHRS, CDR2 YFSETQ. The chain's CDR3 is CASSLTDRLGGSPLHF. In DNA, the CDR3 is TGCGCCAGCAGCTTAACGGACAGGCTCGGGGGATCACCCCTCCACTTT.

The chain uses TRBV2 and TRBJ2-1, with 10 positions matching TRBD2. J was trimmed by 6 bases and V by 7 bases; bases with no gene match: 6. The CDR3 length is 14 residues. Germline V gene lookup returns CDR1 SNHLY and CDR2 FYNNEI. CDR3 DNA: TGTGCCAGCAAGTTAGTAGCGGGGGGCAATGAGCAGTTCTTC. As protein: CASKLVAGGNEQFF. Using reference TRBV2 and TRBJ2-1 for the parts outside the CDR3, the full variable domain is EPEVTQTPSHQVTQMGQEVILRCVPISNHLYFYWYRQILGQKVEFLVSFYNNEISEKSEIFDDQFSVERPDGSNFTLKIRSTKLEDSAMYFCASKLVAGGNEQFFGPGTRLTVL.

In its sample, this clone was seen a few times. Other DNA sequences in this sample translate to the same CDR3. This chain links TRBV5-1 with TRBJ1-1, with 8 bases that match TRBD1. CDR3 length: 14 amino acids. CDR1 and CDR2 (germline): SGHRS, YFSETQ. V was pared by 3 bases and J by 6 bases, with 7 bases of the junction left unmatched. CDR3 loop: CASSYGQGRAEAFF. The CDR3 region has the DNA TGCGCCAGCAGCTACGGACAGGGTCGGGCTGAAGCTTTCTTT.

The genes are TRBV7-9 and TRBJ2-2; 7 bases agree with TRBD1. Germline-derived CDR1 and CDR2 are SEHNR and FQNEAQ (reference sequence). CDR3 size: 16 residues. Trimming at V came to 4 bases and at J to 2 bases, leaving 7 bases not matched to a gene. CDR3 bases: TGTGCCAGCAGCTCTTCGGGACAGCTCAACACCGGGGAGCTGTTTTTT. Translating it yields CASSSSGQLNTGELFF.

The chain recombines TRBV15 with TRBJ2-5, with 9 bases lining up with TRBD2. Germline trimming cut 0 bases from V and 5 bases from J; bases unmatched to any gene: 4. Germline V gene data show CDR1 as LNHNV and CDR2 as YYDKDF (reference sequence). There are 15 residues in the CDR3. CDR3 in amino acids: CATSRDYTSGETQYF. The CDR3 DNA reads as TGTGCCACCAGCAGAGATTATACTAGCGGGGAGACCCAGTACTTC.

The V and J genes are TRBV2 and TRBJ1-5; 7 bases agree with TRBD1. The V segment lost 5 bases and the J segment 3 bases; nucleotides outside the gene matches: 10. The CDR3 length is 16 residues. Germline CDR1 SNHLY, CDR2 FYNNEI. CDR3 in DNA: TGTGCCAGCAGTACCGGGCAGGGGGGGACCAATCAGCCCCAGCATTTT. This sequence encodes CASSTGQGGTNQPQHF. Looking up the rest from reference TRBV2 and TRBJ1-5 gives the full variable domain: EPEVTQTPSHQVTQMGQEVILRCVPISNHLYFYWYRQILGQKVEFLVSFYNNEISEKSEIFDDQFSVERPDGSNFTLKIRSTKLEDSAMYFCASSTGQGGTNQPQHFGDGTRLSIL.

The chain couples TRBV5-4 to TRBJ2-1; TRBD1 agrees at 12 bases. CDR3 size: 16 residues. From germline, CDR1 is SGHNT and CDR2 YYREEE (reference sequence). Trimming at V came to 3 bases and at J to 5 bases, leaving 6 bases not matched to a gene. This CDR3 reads CASSSRGQGAHNEQFF. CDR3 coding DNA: TGTGCCAGCAGCTCGAGGGGACAGGGGGCCCACAATGAGCAGTTCTTC.

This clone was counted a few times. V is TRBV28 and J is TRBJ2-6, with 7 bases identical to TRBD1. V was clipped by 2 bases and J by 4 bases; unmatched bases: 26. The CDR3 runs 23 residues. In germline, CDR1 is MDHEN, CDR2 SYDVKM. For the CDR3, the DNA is TGTGCCAGCAGTTTACCGCCTTGGACAGGCGCACCCCGGGCATCAGCAGGGGCCAACGTCCTGACTTTC. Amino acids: CASSLPPWTGAPRASAGANVLTF.

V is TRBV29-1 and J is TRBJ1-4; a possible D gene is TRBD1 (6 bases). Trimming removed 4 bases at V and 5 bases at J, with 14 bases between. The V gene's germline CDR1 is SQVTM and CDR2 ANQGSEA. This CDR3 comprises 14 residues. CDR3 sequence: CSVGSTGFNEKLFF. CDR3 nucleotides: TGCAGCGTTGGGTCTACAGGGTTCAATGAAAAACTGTTTTTT. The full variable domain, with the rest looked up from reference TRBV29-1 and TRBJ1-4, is SAVISQKPSRDICQRGTSLTIQCQVDSQVTMMFWYRQQPGQSLTLIATANQGSEATYESGFVIDKFPISRPNLTFSTLTVSNMSPEDSSIYLCSVGSTGFNEKLFFGSGTQLSVL.

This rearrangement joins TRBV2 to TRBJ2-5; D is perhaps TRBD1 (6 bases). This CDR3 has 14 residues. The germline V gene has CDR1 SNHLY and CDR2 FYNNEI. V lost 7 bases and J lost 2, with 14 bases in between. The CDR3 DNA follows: TGTGCCAGCAACAGGGATCGACAGCAAGAGACCCAGTACTTC. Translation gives CASNRDRQQETQYF.

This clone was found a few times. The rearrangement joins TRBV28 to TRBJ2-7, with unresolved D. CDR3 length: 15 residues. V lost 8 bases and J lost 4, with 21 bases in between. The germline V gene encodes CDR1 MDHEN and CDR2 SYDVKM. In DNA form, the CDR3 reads TGTGCCAGCGTTAAGCATCGCCCGTATAATTACGAGCAGTACTTC. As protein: CASVKHRPYNYEQYF.

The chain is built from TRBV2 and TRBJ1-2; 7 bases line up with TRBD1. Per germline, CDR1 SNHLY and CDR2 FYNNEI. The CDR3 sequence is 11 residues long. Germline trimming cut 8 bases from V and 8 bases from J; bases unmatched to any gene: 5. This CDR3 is CASQLQGGYTF. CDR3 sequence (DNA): TGTGCCAGCCAATTACAGGGGGGCTACACCTTC.

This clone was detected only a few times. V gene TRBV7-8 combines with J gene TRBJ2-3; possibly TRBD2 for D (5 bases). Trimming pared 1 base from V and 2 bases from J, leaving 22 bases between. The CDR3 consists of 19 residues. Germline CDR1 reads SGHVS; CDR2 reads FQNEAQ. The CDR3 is CASSLDRGPLVNPTDTQYF. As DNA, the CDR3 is TGTGCCAGCAGCTTAGATAGAGGGCCCTTAGTTAATCCCACAGATACGCAGTATTTT.

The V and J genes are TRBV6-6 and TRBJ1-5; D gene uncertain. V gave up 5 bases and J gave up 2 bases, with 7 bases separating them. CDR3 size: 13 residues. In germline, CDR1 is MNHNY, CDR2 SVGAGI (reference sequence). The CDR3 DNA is TGTGCCAGCAGTGGTACAGGCAATCAGCCCCAGCATTTT. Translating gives CASSGTGNQPQHF.

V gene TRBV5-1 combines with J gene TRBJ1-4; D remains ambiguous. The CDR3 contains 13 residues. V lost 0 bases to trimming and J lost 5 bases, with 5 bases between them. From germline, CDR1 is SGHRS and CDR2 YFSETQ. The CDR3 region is CASSLELNEKLFF. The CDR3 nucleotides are TGCGCCAGCAGCTTGGAGTTAAATGAAAAACTGTTTTTT. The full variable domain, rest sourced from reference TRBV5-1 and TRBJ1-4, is KAGVTQTPRYLIKTRGQQVTLSCSPISGHRSVSWYQQTPGQGLQFLFEYFSETQRNKGNFPGRFSGRQFSNSRSEMNVSTLELGDSALYLCASSLELNEKLFFGSGTQLSVL.

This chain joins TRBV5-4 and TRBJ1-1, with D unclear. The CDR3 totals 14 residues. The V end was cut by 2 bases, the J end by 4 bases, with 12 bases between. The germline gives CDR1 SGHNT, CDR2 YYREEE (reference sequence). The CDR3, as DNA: TGTGCCAGCAGCTTAGAGGGTCTAATCACTGAAGCTTTCTTT. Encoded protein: CASSLEGLITEAFF.